What follows describes a single TCR beta chain. The antigen remains undetermined. This sample was taken from a study of cytomegalovirus exposure and HLA in healthy donors. Study findings and constraints: Beyond CMV serostatus, there was no information to go on about immune exposure. Rates of TCR association differed by HLA locus in a later analysis, with DRB1 highest and HLA-C lowest. TCR beta V segments were, for the most part, productive about 87% or about 30% of the time in an earlier analysis.

60 Vbeta and 13 Jbeta primers were used in PCR. Data came from immunoSEQ multiplex PCR; TCRdb stores just in-frame clones and leaves some out. The data hold some 140,000 clones, with roughly 77% observed a single time. This CDR3 spans 15 amino acids. Germline CDR1 and CDR2: SEHNR and FQNEAQ (reference sequence). The ends lost 5 bases at V and 4 bases at J; junction bases unmatched: 8. The clonotype originates from a female donor in good health and CMV-seronegative. This chain uses TRBV7-9 with TRBJ1-2, with 9 bases fitting TRBD1. The sample comprised PBMCs. CDR3: CASSRIQGARYGYTF. CDR3 in DNA: TGTGCCAGCAGCCGGATACAGGGGGCGCGCTATGGCTACACCTTC. Full variable domain (rest looked up from reference TRBV7-9 and TRBJ1-2): DTGVSQNPRHKITKRGQNVTFRCDPISEHNRLYWYRQTLGQGPEFLTYFQNEAQLEKSRLLSDRFSAERPKGSFSTLEIQRTEQGDSAMYLCASSRIQGARYGYTFGSGTRLTVV.